This is a list of T cell receptor beta chains from one sample in a study of cytomegalovirus exposure and HLA in healthy donors. Using immunoSEQ multiplex PCR, the repertoire was profiled, and TCRdb retains in-frame clones only, with some absent. The sample lists approximately 140,000 clones; 73% were seen once. The source material was PBMCs. These receptors were taken from a woman younger than 30 in good health and CMV-seronegative. Each CDR3 is given with its conserved first and last residue. Each record gives: CDR3 DNA, CDR3 protein, D gene, clone size, CDR3 length, V gene, J gene. D genes are given only for firm matches. The size field is filled for only some rows; it gives once, few, many or a size class.

TGTGCCAGCAGCTTCACGGGACAGGGCGATAGCTACACCTTC	CASSFTGQGDSYTF	TRBD1	-	14	TRBV11-2	TRBJ1-2
TGTGCCAGTAGTTTGGACAGGGACACTGAAGCTTTCTTT	CASSLDRDTEAFF	TRBD1	-	13	TRBV19	TRBJ1-1
TGCAGCGTCAGGACAGGGGACGGCTACACCTTC	CSVRTGDGYTF	TRBD1	-	11	TRBV29-1	TRBJ1-2
TGTGCCAGCACCTTCGGGACTACGAACACCGGGGAGCTGTTTTTT	CASTFGTTNTGELFF	TRBD2	-	15	TRBV27	TRBJ2-2
TGTGCCAGCAGCTTAACCAGCGGGGCTGATACGCAGTATTTT	CASSLTSGADTQYF	TRBD2	-	14	TRBV7-9	TRBJ2-3
TGTGCCAGCAGCAAGTCAGGGGGGCCCTATAATTCACCCCTCCACTTT	CASSKSGGPYNSPLHF	TRBD1	once	16	TRBV7-9	TRBJ1-6
TGTGCCAGCAGCTTTGGCGGGACCGATACGCAGTATTTT	CASSFGGTDTQYF	-	-	13	TRBV11-3	TRBJ2-3
TGCGCCAGCAGTCAAAGCACAGATACGCAGTATTTT	CASSQSTDTQYF	-	-	12	TRBV5-1	TRBJ2-3
TGTGCCAGTAAGCGCCCGATGAACACTGAAGCTTTCTTT	CASKRPMNTEAFF	-	-	13	TRBV19	TRBJ1-1
TGCGCCAGCAGCCAATACACGGGGGTATTGGTAGATGAGCAGTTCTTC	CASSQYTGVLVDEQFF	-	-	16	TRBV4-1	TRBJ2-1
TGCGCCAGCAGTCACGGGGCAGGGGGCCCAAATCAGCCCCAGCATTTT	CASSHGAGGPNQPQHF	TRBD1	-	16	TRBV23-1	TRBJ1-5
TGTGCCATCAGTGAACGCGTTGGTCCAGATACGCAGTATTTT	CAISERVGPDTQYF	-	-	14	TRBV10-3	TRBJ2-3
TGTGCCAGCAATATTCAGGGGGCGAATGAAAAACTGTTTTTT	CASNIQGANEKLFF	TRBD1	-	14	TRBV28	TRBJ1-4
TGTGCCAGCTCACCCGCCCAAGGGGGTAATGAAAAACTGTTTTTT	CASSPAQGGNEKLFF	-	-	15	TRBV18	TRBJ1-4
TGTGCCAGCAGCTCGGGACTAGCGGGGCTAGATACGCAGTATTTT	CASSSGLAGLDTQYF	TRBD2	-	15	TRBV7-3	TRBJ2-3
TGCGCCAGCAGCGTCCAGGTTGCCGGGAGCGACACTGAAGCTTTCTTT	CASSVQVAGSDTEAFF	-	-	16	TRBV5-1	TRBJ1-1
TGTGCCAGCACTTTAGGAGGACAGCCGAACACTGAAGCTTTCTTT	CASTLGGQPNTEAFF	-	-	15	TRBV2	TRBJ1-1
TGCGCCAGCAGTCAATTCAGATCGACAGGGGTCCCCTACGAGCAGTACTTC	CASSQFRSTGVPYEQYF	TRBD1	-	17	TRBV23-1	TRBJ2-7
TGCGCCAGCAGACGATTCACCGGAGGATCATCAGATACGCAGTATTTT	CASRRFTGGSSDTQYF	-	-	16	TRBV10-2	TRBJ2-3
TGTGCCAGCAGCCGAGCCGGGGGGGCAGGCGGAAAACTGTTTTTT	CASSRAGGAGGKLFF	-	-	15	TRBV7-2	TRBJ1-4
TGTGCCAGCAGCTTACCCGGGGACTATGGCTACACCTTC	CASSLPGDYGYTF	-	-	13	TRBV7-3	TRBJ1-2
TGTGCCAGTAGTCTCGCCGGGAGCACTGAAGCTTTCTTT	CASSLAGSTEAFF	-	few	13	TRBV19	TRBJ1-1
TGTGCCAGCTCCCTCGGGACACCCAGCTCTGGGGCCAACGTCCTGACTTTC	CASSLGTPSSGANVLTF	-	-	17	TRBV18	TRBJ2-6
TGTGCCAGCAGTCGTCTAGACAGTTTTCGCTACGAGCAGTACTTC	CASSRLDSFRYEQYF	-	-	15	TRBV6-1	TRBJ2-7
TGTGCCAGCAGGGTCACAGCTGGAAACACCATATATTTT	CASRVTAGNTIYF	-	-	13	TRBV28	TRBJ1-3
TGTGCCAGCAGCAAAACCCGAGCGGGGGAGAATAGCACAGATACGCAGTATTTT	CASSKTRAGENSTDTQYF	-	-	18	TRBV21-1	TRBJ2-3
TGTGCCAGTAGTACGGGTAACACTGAAGCTTTCTTT	CASSTGNTEAFF	-	-	12	TRBV19	TRBJ1-1
TGTGCCAGCTCATCAAACGGTGGTATGAACACTGAAGCTTTCTTT	CASSSNGGMNTEAFF	-	-	15	TRBV18	TRBJ1-1
TGCAGTCCCCATTCAAACAATGAGCAGTTCTTC	CSPHSNNEQFF	-	-	11	TRBV20-1	TRBJ2-1
TGTGCCAGCAGTAAACCCGGGACTAGCGCCTCTAGTGAGCAGTTCTTC	CASSKPGTSASSEQFF	TRBD2	-	16	TRBV7-2	TRBJ2-1
TGTGCCACCAGCAGAGCTCTAGCGGGGGAAACGGATGAGCAGTTCTTC	CATSRALAGETDEQFF	TRBD2	few	16	TRBV15	TRBJ2-1
TGCGCCAGCAGCCAAGTTAGAGCGGGGAACTCGAACACCGGGGAGCTGTTTTTT	CASSQVRAGNSNTGELFF	TRBD2	-	18	TRBV4-1	TRBJ2-2
TGTGCCAGCTGCCAGGGACTAGCTTACAATGAGCAGTTCTTC	CASCQGLAYNEQFF	TRBD2	few	14	TRBV5-8	TRBJ2-1
TGTGCCAGTACTCAGGGTTGGCAGCCCCAGCATTTT	CASTQGWQPQHF	-	few	12	TRBV19	TRBJ1-5
TGTGCCAGCTCACCGGAGGCCAATGAGCAGTTCTTC	CASSPEANEQFF	-	-	12	TRBV18	TRBJ2-1
TGCGCCAGCAGCCAAGGAGAGGCTAGCGGGGCCTACTACGAGCAGTACTTC	CASSQGEASGAYYEQYF	TRBD2	-	17	TRBV4-1	TRBJ2-7
TGTGCCAGCAGTTTCCATAGCAATCAGCCCCAGCATTTT	CASSFHSNQPQHF	-	-	13	TRBV27	TRBJ1-5
TGTGCCAGCAGCTTAGGACAGAGGCTACAGAACACTGAAGCTTTCTTT	CASSLGQRLQNTEAFF	-	-	16	TRBV11-2	TRBJ1-1
TGTGCCAGCAGCCCCGCGGGGGCCGTCGCAGATACGCAGTATTTT	CASSPAGAVADTQYF	-	once	15	TRBV7-6	TRBJ2-3
TGTGCCAGCAGCTCCGGGACATATAATGAAAAACTGTTTTTT	CASSSGTYNEKLFF	-	-	14	TRBV5-8	TRBJ1-4
TGTGCCAGCAACCAAACCGGGAGCTTTGCAACTAATGAAAAACTGTTTTTT	CASNQTGSFATNEKLFF	-	-	17	TRBV21-1	TRBJ1-4
TGTGCCACCGCGGACGGCGACAGGGGGTTCACTGAAGCTTTCTTT	CATADGDRGFTEAFF	TRBD1	-	15	TRBV15	TRBJ1-1
TGTGCCAGCAGCGCACGCAGCTTCCTAGCGGGGGGGTTCGATGAGCAGTTCTTC	CASSARSFLAGGFDEQFF	TRBD2	few	18	TRBV11-2	TRBJ2-1
TGTGCCAGCAGCCAAGAAGGGGTAGTGGGGCATGAGCAGTTCTTC	CASSQEGVVGHEQFF	-	-	15	TRBV4-2	TRBJ2-1
TGTGCCAGCAGCCCTACGAGTGATCAGCCCCAGCATTTT	CASSPTSDQPQHF	-	-	13	TRBV11-1	TRBJ1-5
TGTGCCAGCAGCCTTGAGGGCACCCAGTACTTC	CASSLEGTQYF	-	-	11	TRBV4-2	TRBJ2-5
TGTGCCAGTAAGGAACTAGAGGGTCTTGAGCAGTTCTTC	CASKELEGLEQFF	-	few	13	TRBV19	TRBJ2-1
TGTGCCAGCAGCCGGGCAGATCCTTATGGCTACACCTTC	CASSRADPYGYTF	-	-	13	TRBV14	TRBJ1-2
TGTGCCAGCAGCTTAGGGGGGAAAGAGACCCAGTACTTC	CASSLGGKETQYF	-	few	13	TRBV7-3	TRBJ2-5
TGTGCCAGCAGCTTAATCGGGACAGGTGACCCCGGGGAGCTGTTTTTT	CASSLIGTGDPGELFF	TRBD1	-	16	TRBV5-6	TRBJ2-2
TGTGCCTCGTCCGGGACAGCGAACACTGAAGCTTTCTTT	CASSGTANTEAFF	TRBD1	-	13	TRBV30	TRBJ1-1
TGTGCCAGTAGTGCGGGACTTCCTCTCTCTGGAAACACCATATATTTT	CASSAGLPLSGNTIYF	-	-	16	TRBV19	TRBJ1-3
TGTGCCAGCAGCGGCCTCTGGGCGGGGGGGCTCTTAGATACGCAGTATTTT	CASSGLWAGGLLDTQYF	TRBD2	-	17	TRBV9	TRBJ2-3
TGTGCCAGCAGTGGTGGACAGAGCCTTTTCATTAAGTACTTC	CASSGGQSLFIKYF	-	-	14	TRBV2	TRBJ2-4
TGTGCCAGCAGCCGGAGGGACAGATACCCGTACGAGCAGTACTTC	CASSRRDRYPYEQYF	-	-	15	TRBV14	TRBJ2-7
TGTGCCAGCTCCCGGCAGGGGGCAACAGATACGCAGTATTTT	CASSRQGATDTQYF	TRBD1	-	14	TRBV9	TRBJ2-3
TGTGCCAGCAGCGTAGTAGCTAGCGGGGGCTATGTGAACGAGCAGTACTTC	CASSVVASGGYVNEQYF	TRBD2	few	17	TRBV9	TRBJ2-7
TGTGCCAGCACTCTCCTAGCGGGAGACCATGAGCAGTTCTTC	CASTLLAGDHEQFF	TRBD2	once	14	TRBV6-4	TRBJ2-1
TGCGCCAGCAGCTTGGTCGGAGGGTTCGATGAAAAACTGTTTTTT	CASSLVGGFDEKLFF	-	-	15	TRBV5-1	TRBJ1-4
TGTGCCAGCAGCTTAGTGGACACTCCTGGCGAGCAGTACTTC	CASSLVDTPGEQYF	-	-	14	TRBV13	TRBJ2-7